Sequencing of this T cell receptor beta chain was carried out in a study of response to subunit inactivated influenza vaccine. Using its own MiXCR run on the RT-PCR reads, TCRdb lists one record per CDR3 protein. The sample includes fewer than 350,000 distinct CDR3 sequences, just over 20% of them seen just once. This clonotype was counted only a few times. The antigen remains undetermined. V shed 7 bases and J 3 bases; nucleotides not matched to a gene: 12. CDR3 length equals 14 residues. The germline V gene has CDR1 SQVTM and CDR2 ANQGSEA. General observations from the study: Researchers suggested that each seasonal influenza vaccination recruits few new T cells.

This chain uses TRBV29-1 with TRBJ2-7, with 7 bases fitting TRBD1. This sequence originates from a man between 50 and 69 years old who received an inactivated influenza vaccine. The specimen was PBMCs from blood, collected 21 months after vaccination. CDR3 amino acids: CSAVKTGKDYEQYF. CDR3 nucleotide sequence: TGCAGCGCCGTGAAGACAGGGAAGGACTACGAGCAGTACTTC.